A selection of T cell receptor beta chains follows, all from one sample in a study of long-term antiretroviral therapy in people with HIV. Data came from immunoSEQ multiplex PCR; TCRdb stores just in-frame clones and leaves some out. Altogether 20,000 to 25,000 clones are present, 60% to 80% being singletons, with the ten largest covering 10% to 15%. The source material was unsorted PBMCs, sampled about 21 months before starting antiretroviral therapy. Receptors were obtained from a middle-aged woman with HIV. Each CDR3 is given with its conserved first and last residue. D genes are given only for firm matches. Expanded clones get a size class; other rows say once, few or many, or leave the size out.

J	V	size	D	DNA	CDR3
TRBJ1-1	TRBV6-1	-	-	TGTGCCAGCAGTGAAGCGCAGGTAGGGGGTGAAGCTTTCTTT	CASSEAQVGGEAFF
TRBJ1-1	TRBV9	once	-	TGTGCCAGCAGCGTAGGCCCTAGGCCAAACACTGAAGCTTTCTTT	CASSVGPRPNTEAFF
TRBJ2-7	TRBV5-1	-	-	TGCGCCAGCAGCTTCGGTGGGAGCCTCTACGAGCAGTACTTC	CASSFGGSLYEQYF
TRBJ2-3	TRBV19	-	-	TGTGCCAGTAGTCGGGAGGGGGCGCGGGGTTTAGATGTGGATACGCAGTATTTT	CASSREGARGLDVDTQYF
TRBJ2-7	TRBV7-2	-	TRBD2	TGTGCCAGCACTCCCAGCGGGATTTCCTACGAGCAGTACTTC	CASTPSGISYEQYF
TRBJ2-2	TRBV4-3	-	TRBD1	TGCGCCAGCAGCCAAGATCGTACCGGGACAGGGGCCGGGGAGCTGTTTTTT	CASSQDRTGTGAGELFF
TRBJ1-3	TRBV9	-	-	TGTGCCAGCAGCGCAGAAAAAACGGCGGTGAACACCATATATTTT	CASSAEKTAVNTIYF
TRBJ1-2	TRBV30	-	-	TGTGCCTGGAGTGTGGGGTTGGGTCCTAACTATGGCTACACCTTC	CAWSVGLGPNYGYTF
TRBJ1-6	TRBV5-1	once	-	TGCGCCAGCAGCCCTACAGGGAGAAGCTCCTATAATTCACCCCTCCACTTT	CASSPTGRSSYNSPLHF
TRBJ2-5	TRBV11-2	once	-	TGTGCCAGCAGCTTAAATTCGGCTCAGGGTGTCCAGTACTTC	CASSLNSAQGVQYF
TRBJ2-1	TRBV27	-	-	TGTGCCAGCAGTAATACCTACAATGAGCAGTTCTTC	CASSNTYNEQFF
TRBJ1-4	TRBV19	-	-	TGTGCCAGTAGTATCCCCAACAGGAATGAAAAACTGTTTTTT	CASSIPNRNEKLFF
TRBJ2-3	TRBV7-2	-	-	TGTGCCAGCAGCTTAGCGGGGTCAGATACGCAGTATTTT	CASSLAGSDTQYF
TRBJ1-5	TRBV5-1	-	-	TGCGCCAGCAGTGTAATGGACCCTAGCAATCAGCCCCAGCATTTT	CASSVMDPSNQPQHF
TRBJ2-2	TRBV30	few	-	TGTGCCTGGGTCGGGGAGCTGTTTTTT	CAWVGELFF
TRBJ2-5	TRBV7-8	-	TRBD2	TGTGCCAGCGGCTTCTCGGGGGGAGAGACCCAGTACTTC	CASGFSGGETQYF
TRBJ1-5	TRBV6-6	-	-	TGTGCCAGCGGGGGTCAGCCCCAGCATTTT	CASGGQPQHF
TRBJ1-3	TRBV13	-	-	TGTGCCAGCAGCTTGGAAGGATCGAACACCATATATTTT	CASSLEGSNTIYF
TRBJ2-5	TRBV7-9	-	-	TGTGCCAGCAGCTTAGCCGGCAGTCAGTTCTCCCAAGAGACCCAGTACTTC	CASSLAGSQFSQETQYF
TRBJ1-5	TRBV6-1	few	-	TGTGCCAGCAGTGAAGGGTGGGGCAGGGCACCCCAAGGGCAGCCCCAGCATTTT	CASSEGWGRAPQGQPQHF
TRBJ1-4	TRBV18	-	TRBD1	TGTGCCAGCTCACGGACAGGGATCGAGTACTACATTGCAACTAATGAAAAACTGTTTTTT	CASSRTGIEYYIATNEKLFF
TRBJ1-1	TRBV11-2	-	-	TGTGCCAGCACCGTATACAGGGCGAACACTGAAGCTTTCTTT	CASTVYRANTEAFF
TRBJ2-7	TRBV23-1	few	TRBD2	TGCGCCAGCAGTCAATTGATCCAGCGGGAGGTGATCTACGAGCAGTACTTC	CASSQLIQREVIYEQYF
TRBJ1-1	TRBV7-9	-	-	TGTGCCAGCGGGTGGGGGTCGGGGTACACTGAAGCTTTCTTT	CASGWGSGYTEAFF
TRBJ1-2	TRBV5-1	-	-	TGCGCCAGCAGCCCGGGCGAGGGGAACTATGGCTACACCTTC	CASSPGEGNYGYTF
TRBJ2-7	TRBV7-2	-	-	TGTGCCAGCAGCCCACAGAACTCCTACGAGCAGTACTTC	CASSPQNSYEQYF
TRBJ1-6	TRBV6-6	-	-	TGTGCCAGCAGTGTCCAGGACGAGGGCCCCCTCCACTTT	CASSVQDEGPLHF
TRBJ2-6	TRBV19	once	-	TGTGCCAGTAGTATTGCCTCTGGGGCCAACGTCCTGACTTTC	CASSIASGANVLTF
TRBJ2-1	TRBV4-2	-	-	TGTGCCAGCAGCCAAGATGCGGGAAATCCCTACAATGAGCAGTTCTTC	CASSQDAGNPYNEQFF
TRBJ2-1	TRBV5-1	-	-	TGCGCCAGCAGGGACAACTACAATGAGCAGTTCTTC	CASRDNYNEQFF
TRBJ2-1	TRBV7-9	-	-	TGTGCCAGCAGCTTACTATTAGGGTACAATGAGCAGTTCTTC	CASSLLLGYNEQFF
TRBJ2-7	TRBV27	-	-	TGTGCCAGCAGTTTTGCGGTACAGAACTACGAGCAGTACTTC	CASSFAVQNYEQYF
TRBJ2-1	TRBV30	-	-	TGTGCCTGGCGCAATGCCCAATGGGGGAACTACAATGAGCAGTTCTTC	CAWRNAQWGNYNEQFF
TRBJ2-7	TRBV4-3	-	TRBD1	TGCGCCAGCAGCCAGGACCGGGACAGCGTTTACGAGCAGTACTTC	CASSQDRDSVYEQYF
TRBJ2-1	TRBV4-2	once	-	TGTGCCAGCAGCCAAGTGAGGCAATACAATGAGCAGTTCTTC	CASSQVRQYNEQFF
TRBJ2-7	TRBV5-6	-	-	TGTGCCAGCAGTTCTCGATCCTACGAGCAGTACTTC	CASSSRSYEQYF
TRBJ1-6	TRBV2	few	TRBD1	TGTGCCAGCAGTACGACAGGGAGGGATAATTCACCCCTCCACTTT	CASSTTGRDNSPLHF
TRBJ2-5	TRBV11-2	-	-	TGTGCCAGCAGGCAAGAGAGCCAAGAGACCCAGTACTTC	CASRQESQETQYF
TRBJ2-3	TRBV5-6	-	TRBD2	TGTGCCAGCAGCCCAACAGCGGGGGGTCGCACAGATACGCAGTATTTT	CASSPTAGGRTDTQYF
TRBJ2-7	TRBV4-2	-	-	TGTGCCAGCAGCCAAGATCTTCGAGGGCCCTACCTGTACGAGCAGTACTTC	CASSQDLRGPYLYEQYF
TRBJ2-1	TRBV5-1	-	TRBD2	TGCGCCAGCAGCTTGGCCGGGACTAGCGGGATCAATGAGCAGTTCTTC	CASSLAGTSGINEQFF
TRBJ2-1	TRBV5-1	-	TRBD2	TGCGCCAGCAGCTCGAGCGGGGGGCTCTACAATGAGCAGTTCTTC	CASSSSGGLYNEQFF
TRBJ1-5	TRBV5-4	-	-	TGTGCCAGCAGCCCCCGACAGGTTCTCCCCGCGGATCAGCCCCAGCATTTT	CASSPRQVLPADQPQHF
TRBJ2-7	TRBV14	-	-	TGTGCCAGCAGCCAAACCCCACCCTACGAGCAGTACTTC	CASSQTPPYEQYF
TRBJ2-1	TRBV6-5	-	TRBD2	TGTGCCAGCAGTTTAATTAGCGGGAGGGATGAGCAGTTCTTC	CASSLISGRDEQFF
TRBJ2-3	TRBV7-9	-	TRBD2	TGTGCCAGCAGCTCTGCACTAGCGGGAGTTCGGGATACGCAGTATTTT	CASSSALAGVRDTQYF
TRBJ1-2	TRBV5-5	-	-	TGTGCCAGCAGCTGGGCCCCCGAATCTAACTATGGCTACACCTTC	CASSWAPESNYGYTF
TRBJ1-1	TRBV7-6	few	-	TGTGCCAGCAGCTTCGGGGGGCCTACTGAAGCTTTCTTT	CASSFGGPTEAFF
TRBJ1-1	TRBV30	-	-	TGTGCCTGGAGGGGGGGCACTGAAGCTTTCTTT	CAWRGGTEAFF
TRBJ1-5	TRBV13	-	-	TGTGCCAGCAGCTTGGGGGGGACCAATCAGCCCCAGCATTTT	CASSLGGTNQPQHF
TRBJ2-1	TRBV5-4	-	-	TGTGCCAGCAGCCAATCCTACAATGAGCAGTTCTTC	CASSQSYNEQFF
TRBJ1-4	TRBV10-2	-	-	TGCGCCAGCAGGGCTCCCGAAAAACTGTTTTTT	CASRAPEKLFF
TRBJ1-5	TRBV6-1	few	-	TGTGCCAGCAGTGCCCTGGTTGCTGGACAGATCAATCAGCCCCAGCATTTT	CASSALVAGQINQPQHF
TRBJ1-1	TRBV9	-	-	TGTGCCAGCAGCGTCGGGCCTTTCATGAACACTGAAGCTTTCTTT	CASSVGPFMNTEAFF
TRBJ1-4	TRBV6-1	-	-	TGTGCCAGCAGTGAAAAGTCCCCTTTAGGGGTCGGAAAACTGTTTTTT	CASSEKSPLGVGKLFF
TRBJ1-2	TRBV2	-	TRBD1	TGTGCCAGCAGTAGTCAGGGGGCGGTCTCTTATACCTTC	CASSSQGAVSYTF
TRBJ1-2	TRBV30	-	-	TGTGCCTGGAACGGGTTGGGAGGTCTGGAAACTAACTATGGCTACACCTTC	CAWNGLGGLETNYGYTF